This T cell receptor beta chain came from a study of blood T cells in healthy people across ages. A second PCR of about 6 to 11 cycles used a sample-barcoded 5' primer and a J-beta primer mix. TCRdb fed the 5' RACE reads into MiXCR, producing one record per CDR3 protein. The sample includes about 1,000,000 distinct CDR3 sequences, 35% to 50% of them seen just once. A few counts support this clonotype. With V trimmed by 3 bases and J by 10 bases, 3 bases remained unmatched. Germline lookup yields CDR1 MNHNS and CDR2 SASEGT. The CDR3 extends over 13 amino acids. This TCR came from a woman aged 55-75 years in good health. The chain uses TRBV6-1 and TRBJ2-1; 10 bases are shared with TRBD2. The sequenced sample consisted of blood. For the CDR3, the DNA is TGTGCCAGCAGTGAGAATAGCGGGAGGGAGCAGTTCTTC. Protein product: CASSENSGREQFF.